The 20 T cell receptor beta chains below all came from one sample that was sequenced in a study of early T cells in non-severe SARS-CoV-2 infection. TCRdb called the 5' RACE reads again in MiXCR, with one record for every CDR3 protein. Of over 95,000 distinct CDR3 sequences listed, 16% are singletons. Sequencing was done on a sample of whole blood. These receptors all stem from an adult who was a healthcare worker with PCR-confirmed SARS-CoV-2 infection or an uninfected control (not recorded which).

CDR3 loop: CASSLGQGLYNEQFF. CDR3 nucleotide sequence: TGTGCCAGCAGCTTGGGACAGGGGCTATACAATGAGCAGTTCTTC. The chain combines TRBV11-2 with TRBJ2-1; 10 bases are shared with TRBD1. Germline lookup yields CDR1 SGHAT and CDR2 FQNNGV. The V gene end was trimmed by 3 bases and the J gene end by 4 bases; junction bases not matched to a gene: 3. The CDR3 runs 15 residues.

This clonotype has ten or more counts. The chain combines TRBV25-1 with TRBJ2-5; no clear D gene. Deletions cut 1 base from V and 0 bases from J, with 9 bases between. Per the germline V gene, CDR1 is MGHDK and CDR2 is SYGVNS. This CDR3 has 15 amino acids. CDR3 bases: TGTGCCAGCAGTGAATGGCAGAGTTACCAAGAGACCCAGTACTTC. This translates into CASSEWQSYQETQYF.

This clonotype was observed a handful of times. V and J are TRBV6-1 and TRBJ1-5; 12 nucleotides line up with TRBD1. Germline values: CDR1 MNHNS, CDR2 SASEGT. V lost 5 bases, J lost 5 bases, and 7 bases stayed unmatched. This CDR3 is built from 16 residues. The CDR3 DNA is TGTGCCAGCAGTTCCCGGGACAGGGGGCGGCATCAGCCCCAGCATTTT. Amino acids: CASSSRDRGRHQPQHF.

V and J are TRBV20-1 and TRBJ2-3; TRBD2 aligns across 11 bases. Germline CDR1 is DFQATT and CDR2 is SNEGSKA (reference sequence). This CDR3 region has 16 residues. J gave up 5 bases and V 1 base, and 8 bases lay outside the gene matches. The CDR3 reads CSARGLSSGREDTQYF. CDR3 nucleotide sequence: TGCAGTGCTAGAGGCCTGAGTAGCGGGAGGGAAGATACGCAGTATTTT.

The chain has TRBV5-5 and TRBJ1-2, with a tentative D call TRBD1 (6 bases). The CDR3 has 16 residues. CDR1 and CDR2 from the germline V gene are SGHKS and YYEKEE (reference sequence). V lost 4 bases and J 4 bases, leaving 20 bases between the germline ends. CDR3 region: CASSLTTGRDGYGYTF. In DNA form, the CDR3 reads TGTGCCAGCAGCCTTACAACAGGGAGAGACGGCTATGGCTACACCTTC.

This clonotype was counted a few times. CDR3 nucleotides: TGCGCCAGCGACAGGGAGGGGCAGTTCTTC. Its translation is CASDREGQFF. V and J are TRBV4-3 and TRBJ2-1; either TRBD1 or TRBD2 may supply D (7 bases each). V lost 8 bases and J lost 12, with 11 bases in between. The CDR3 is made up of 10 amino acids. Germline V gene lookup returns CDR1 LGHNA and CDR2 YSLEER.

This clonotype occurred many times. The chain couples TRBV12-3 or TRBV12-4 to TRBJ2-2; TRBD2 agrees at 13 bases. With 4 bases clipped from V and 7 bases from J, the junction kept 12 bases outside the gene matches. The length of the CDR3 is 18 residues. The CDR3 DNA is TGTGCCAGCAGTTCGAGACTAGCGGGAGGAGGGAGATTCGGGGAGCTGTTTTTT. This sequence encodes CASSSRLAGGGRFGELFF.

V and J are TRBV20-1 and TRBJ2-1; no reliable D call. CDR1 and CDR2 (germline): DFQATT, SNEGSKA (reference sequence). There are 13 residues in the CDR3. V lost 6 bases and J 7 bases, leaving 16 bases between the germline ends. As DNA, the CDR3 is TGCAGTGCCAAACCCCTACAGCTGAATGAGCAGTTCTTC. Its translation is CSAKPLQLNEQFF.

This clonotype was detected ten times or more. The V gene is TRBV6-2 or TRBV6-3, the J gene TRBJ1-5; tentative D call: TRBD1 (5 bases). Trimming removed 5 bases at V and 5 bases at J, with 16 bases between. CDR1 MNHEY and CDR2 SVGEGT come from the germline V gene. This CDR3 has 15 residues. The CDR3 sequence: CASSTYRIRDQPQHF. Here the CDR3 DNA reads TGTGCCAGCAGTACTTACAGGATACGGGATCAGCCCCAGCATTTT.

By sample fraction, this clonotype is medium-sized. The chain couples TRBV15 to TRBJ2-7; D might be TRBD2 (6 bases). Looked up from germline, CDR1 is LNHNV and CDR2 is YYDKDF (reference sequence). This CDR3 region has 14 residues. The germline V and J ends were trimmed by 4 bases and 5 bases, with 15 bases remaining between them. The DNA for the CDR3 is TGTGCCACCAGCAAAGAGCTGGGGGGACACGAGCAGTACTTC. Translated: CATSKELGGHEQYF.

The rearrangement links TRBV10-3 to TRBJ2-5; D may be TRBD1 or TRBD2 (7 bases each). Trimming shortened V by 4 bases and J by 4 bases, and 16 bases separated the two germline ends. The CDR3 runs 15 residues. Germline values: CDR1 ENHRY, CDR2 SYGVKD. The chain's CDR3 is CAISGEQGRAETQYF. CDR3 in DNA: TGTGCCATCAGTGGTGAACAGGGGAGGGCAGAGACCCAGTACTTC.

Ten or more counts support this clonotype. This chain uses TRBV2 with TRBJ2-5; D is unclear. The germline V gene encodes CDR1 SNHLY and CDR2 FYNNEI. The CDR3 contains 11 residues. The V and J ends lost 8 bases and 2 bases respectively, with 6 bases between them. The CDR3: CASGGQETQYF. The CDR3 nucleotides read TGTGCCAGCGGCGGTCAAGAGACCCAGTACTTC. The full variable domain, rest sourced from reference TRBV2 and TRBJ2-5, is EPEVTQTPSHQVTQMGQEVILRCVPISNHLYFYWYRQILGQKVEFLVSFYNNEISEKSEIFDDQFSVERPDGSNFTLKIRSTKLEDSAMYFCASGGQETQYFGPGTRLLVL.

The chain employs TRBV30 and TRBJ1-5; 7 nucleotides match TRBD1. Germline assignment: CDR1 GTSNPN and CDR2 SVGIG (reference sequence). The CDR3 has 16 residues. V shed 3 bases and J 1 base; nucleotides not matched to a gene: 9. As DNA, the CDR3 is TGTGCCTGGAGCGAGGCAGGGGGTCTGAGCAATCAGCCCCAGCATTTT. It yields the protein CAWSEAGGLSNQPQHF.

This clonotype occurred many times. The chain links TRBV7-9 to TRBJ2-1; 7 nucleotides align to TRBD2. The germline CDR1 and CDR2 sequences are SEHNR and FQNEAQ (reference sequence). V was pared by 5 bases and J by 0 bases, with 4 bases of the junction left unmatched. The CDR3 covers 15 residues. CDR3 coding DNA: TGTGCCAGCAGCCAGCAGCGGGACTCCTACAATGAGCAGTTCTTC. This codes for CASSQQRDSYNEQFF. Using reference TRBV7-9 and TRBJ2-1 for the parts outside the CDR3, the full variable domain is DTGVSQNPRHKITKRGQNVTFRCDPISEHNRLYWYRQTLGQGPEFLTYFQNEAQLEKSRLLSDRFSAERPKGSFSTLEIQRTEQGDSAMYLCASSQQRDSYNEQFFGPGTRLTVL.

The chain carries TRBV7-2 and TRBJ2-2; no definite D call. Trimming stripped 1 base from V and 5 bases from J, with 8 bases between. Germline assignment: CDR1 SGHTA and CDR2 FQGNSA. The CDR3 is 14 amino acids. The DNA of the CDR3 is TGTGCCAGCAGCTTAGTACGGGTAACCGGGGAGCTGTTTTTT. Its translation is CASSLVRVTGELFF.

This clonotype came up many times. V gene TRBV12-3 or TRBV12-4 combines with J gene TRBJ2-5, with D hard to call. The ends were cut back, 5 bases at V and 3 bases at J, with 7 bases in the middle. CDR3 length equals 12 residues. The CDR3 spells CASSLEKETQYF. CDR3 sequence (DNA): TGTGCCAGCAGTCTAGAAAAAGAGACCCAGTACTTC.

The chain couples TRBV7-9 to TRBJ2-3; D is possibly TRBD2 (5 bases). CDR1 is SEHNR, CDR2 FQNEAQ, per germline (reference sequence). The CDR3 loop spans 11 amino acids. Trimming removed 7 bases at V and 6 bases at J, with 8 bases between. The CDR3 protein is CASTRGDTQYF. The CDR3 DNA is TGTGCCAGCACCCGCGGGGATACGCAGTATTTT.

This clonotype appeared a few times. V gene TRBV20-1 combines with J gene TRBJ2-7; 10 bases match TRBD2. V lost 0 bases, J lost 3 bases, and 5 bases stayed unmatched. This CDR3 contains 15 residues. Germline V gene sequence: CDR1 DFQATT, CDR2 SNEGSKA (reference sequence). The CDR3 region has the DNA TGCAGTGCTAGAGACCGTCTAGCGGGGGACTACGAGCAGTACTTC. Its protein is CSARDRLAGDYEQYF.

This clonotype was seen ten or more times. V and J are TRBV4-3 and TRBJ1-5; D might be TRBD1 (5 bases). Germline V gene data show CDR1 as LGHNA and CDR2 as YSLEER. Trimming stripped 3 bases from V and 1 base from J, with 19 bases between. The CDR3 is 18 amino acids. CDR3 nucleotides: TGCGCCAGCAGCCACCCTCCCCACGGCAGGGTGAGCAATCAGCCCCAGCATTTT. Amino acid sequence: CASSHPPHGRVSNQPQHF.

The J gene is TRBJ1-5, the V gene TRBV10-2; D call uncertain. V was trimmed by 6 bases and J by 4 bases, leaving 16 bases between them. Germline values: CDR1 WSHSY, CDR2 SAAADI. The CDR3 covers 15 residues. CDR3 sequence (DNA): TGCGCCAGCAGGAGTCAGGCAGTCCCAAATCAGCCCCAGCATTTT. Its translation: CASRSQAVPNQPQHF.